This T cell receptor beta chain appears in the sequencing data of a study of blood T cell repertoires in COVID-19. Source study methods: For nucleated cells, counts were estimated from reference gene primer amplification. Profiling relied on immunoSEQ multiplex PCR, and the TCRdb table lists in-frame clones only, not all of them. The DNA was the basis for D and trimming; V, J and clone size are from that table. The data contain 190,000 or so clones, roughly 89% of them seen just once; the ten biggest clones take up roughly 0.85%. The length of the CDR3 is 12 residues. V trimming: 3 bases; J trimming: 5 bases; junction bases outside the gene matches: 2. Per the germline V gene, CDR1 is SGHDT and CDR2 is YYEEEE. There are a few counts of this clone.

The V call is TRBV5-6, the J call TRBJ2-7, with 7 bases that match TRBD1. The sample consisted of peripheral blood. This sequence was found in a woman younger than 30 who had recovered from COVID-19. The CDR3 bases are TGTGCCAGCAGCTATACAGGGGACGAGCAGTACTTC. It yields the protein CASSYTGDEQYF.